This is a list of T cell receptor beta chains from one sample in a study of blood T cell repertoires in COVID-19. Here immunoSEQ multiplex PCR was the method, and the copy in TCRdb shows in-frame clones only, minus some. The sample has hundreds of thousands of clones; roughly 84% are singletons. The sequenced material came from PBMCs or T cells enriched from blood (not recorded which). Receptors originate from a woman between 18 and 29 years old who had been exposed to COVID-19. Both conserved end residues are part of each CDR3.

J: TRBJ1-1; V: TRBV7-2; CDR3: CASSLAITGSSAFF
J: TRBJ2-7; V: TRBV6-5; CDR3: CASSYFGGYEQYF
J: TRBJ1-2; V: TRBV7-9; CDR3: CASSLAEGGTYGYTF
J: TRBJ1-5; V: TRBV3-1/TRBV3-2; CDR3: CASSQQGQGNQPQHF
J: TRBJ1-4; V: TRBV5-6; CDR3: CASSYDRGLEKLFF
J: TRBJ2-1; V: TRBV24-1; CDR3: CATSGLRTSSYNEQFF
J: TRBJ1-1; V: TRBV7-9; CDR3: CASSLAIGGTEAFF
J: TRBJ2-3; V: TRBV7-2; CDR3: CASSLKGARDTQYF
J: TRBJ2-1; V: TRBV16; CDR3: CASSQFIEGRGTDYNEQFF
J: TRBJ1-2; V: TRBV9; CDR3: CASSASREQGARANYGYTF
J: TRBJ2-3; V: TRBV3-1/TRBV3-2; CDR3: CATGASGHTDTQYF
J: TRBJ2-1; V: TRBV4-1; CDR3: CASSQGPRRNDNEQFF
J: TRBJ2-1; V: TRBV30; CDR3: CAWTALGDNEQFF
J: TRBJ2-1; V: TRBV7-9; CDR3: CASSSGLAGGSSYNEQFF
J: TRBJ2-7; V: TRBV7-2; CDR3: CASSSHRDIQTREQYF
J: TRBJ2-7; V: TRBV5-1; CDR3: CASSATVGSYEQYF
J: TRBJ2-7; V: TRBV4-2; CDR3: CASSQVVYHEQYF
J: TRBJ2-1; V: TRBV29-1; CDR3: CSALRGTMNNEQFF